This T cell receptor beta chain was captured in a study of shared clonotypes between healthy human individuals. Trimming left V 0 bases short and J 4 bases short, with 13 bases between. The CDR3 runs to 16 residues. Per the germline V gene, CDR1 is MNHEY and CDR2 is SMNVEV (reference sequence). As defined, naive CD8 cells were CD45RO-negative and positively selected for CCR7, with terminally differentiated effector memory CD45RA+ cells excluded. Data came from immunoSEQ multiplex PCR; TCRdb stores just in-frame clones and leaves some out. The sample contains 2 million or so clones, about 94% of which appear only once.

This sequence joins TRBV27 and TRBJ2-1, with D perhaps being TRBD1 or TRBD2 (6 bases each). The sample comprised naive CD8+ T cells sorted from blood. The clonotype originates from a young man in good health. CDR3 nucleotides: TGTGCCAGCAGTTTATCGAGGGGGGACGCTTACAATGAGCAGTTCTTC. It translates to CASSLSRGDAYNEQFF.